This T cell receptor (beta chain) comes out of a study of shared clonotypes between healthy human individuals. Only in-frame clones appear in the TCRdb table, and some are missing; sequencing was by immunoSEQ multiplex PCR. The table lists fewer than 600,000 clones, about four fifths of them singletons, with roughly 13% in the top ten. The CDR3 totals 12 residues. Per germline, CDR1 GTSNPN and CDR2 SVGIG (reference sequence). The V end lost 2 bases, the J end lost 7 bases, and 9 bases lay between the germline ends. The chain has TRBV30 and TRBJ2-1; D may be TRBD2 (6 bases). Sequencing was carried out using PBMCs. This TCR came from a woman aged 35 to 49 in good health. Some clones in this sample may be carry-over from other donors' samples. The CDR3 coding sequence is TGTGCCTGGAGTCTTAGCGGTAATGAGCAGTTCTTC. Protein sequence: CAWSLSGNEQFF.